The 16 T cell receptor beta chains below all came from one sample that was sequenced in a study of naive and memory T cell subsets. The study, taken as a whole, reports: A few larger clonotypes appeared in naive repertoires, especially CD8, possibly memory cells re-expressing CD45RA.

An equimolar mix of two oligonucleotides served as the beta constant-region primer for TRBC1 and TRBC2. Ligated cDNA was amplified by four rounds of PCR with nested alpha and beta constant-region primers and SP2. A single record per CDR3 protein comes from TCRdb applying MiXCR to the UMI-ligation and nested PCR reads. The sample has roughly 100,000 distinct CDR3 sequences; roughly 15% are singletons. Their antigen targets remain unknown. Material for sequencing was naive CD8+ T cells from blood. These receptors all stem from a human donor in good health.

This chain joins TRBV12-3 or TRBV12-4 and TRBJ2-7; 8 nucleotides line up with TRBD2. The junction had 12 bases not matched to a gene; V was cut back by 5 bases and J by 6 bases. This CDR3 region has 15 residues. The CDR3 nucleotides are TGTGCCAGCAGTCTCAGCACTAGCGGAGAAACCGAGCAGTACTTC. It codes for CASSLSTSGETEQYF.

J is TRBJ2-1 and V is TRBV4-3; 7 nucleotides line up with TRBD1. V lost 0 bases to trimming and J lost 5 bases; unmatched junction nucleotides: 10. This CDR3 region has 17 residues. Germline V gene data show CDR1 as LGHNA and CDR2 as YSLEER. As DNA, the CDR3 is TGCGCCAGCAGCCAAGAGAAGACAGGGCTTACGAACAATGAGCAGTTCTTC. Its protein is CASSQEKTGLTNNEQFF.

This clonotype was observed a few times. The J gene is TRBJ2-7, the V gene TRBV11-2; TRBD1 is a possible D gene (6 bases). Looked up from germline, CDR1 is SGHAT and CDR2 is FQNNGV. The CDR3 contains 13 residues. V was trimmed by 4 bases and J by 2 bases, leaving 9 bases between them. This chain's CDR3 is CASSSGTPYEQYF. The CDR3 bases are TGTGCCAGCAGCTCCGGGACACCCTACGAGCAGTACTTC.

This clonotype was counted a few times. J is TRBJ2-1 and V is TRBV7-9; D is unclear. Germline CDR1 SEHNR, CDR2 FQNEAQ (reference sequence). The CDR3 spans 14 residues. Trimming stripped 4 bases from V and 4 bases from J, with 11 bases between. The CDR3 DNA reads TGTGCCAGCAGCTCCTCAAATACATACAATGAGCAGTTCTTC. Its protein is CASSSSNTYNEQFF. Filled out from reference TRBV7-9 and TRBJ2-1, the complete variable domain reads DTGVSQNPRHKITKRGQNVTFRCDPISEHNRLYWYRQTLGQGPEFLTYFQNEAQLEKSRLLSDRFSAERPKGSFSTLEIQRTEQGDSAMYLCASSSSNTYNEQFFGPGTRLTVL.

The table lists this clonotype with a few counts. The CDR3 DNA reads as TGTGCCAGCAGTTTGGGGACGGCTACCTACGAGCAGTACTTC. This translates into CASSLGTATYEQYF. The chain carries TRBV12-3 or TRBV12-4 and TRBJ2-7; D assignment may be TRBD1 or TRBD2 (5 bases each). The CDR3 has 14 amino acids. Trimming shortened V by 3 bases and J by 2 bases, and 11 bases separated the two germline ends.

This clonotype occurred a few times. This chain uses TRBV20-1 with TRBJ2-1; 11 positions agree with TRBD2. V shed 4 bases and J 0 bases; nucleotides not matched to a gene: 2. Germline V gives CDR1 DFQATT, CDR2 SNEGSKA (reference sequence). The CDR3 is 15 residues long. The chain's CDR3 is CSANSGRDSYNEQFF. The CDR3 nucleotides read TGCAGTGCTAATAGCGGGAGGGACTCCTACAATGAGCAGTTCTTC.

This CDR3 is CSVEEGQGRGYTF. CDR3 DNA: TGCAGCGTTGAAGAAGGGCAGGGACGGGGCTACACCTTC. This chain joins TRBV29-1 and TRBJ1-2, with D tentatively TRBD1 (5 bases). Between the trimmed V and J ends, which lost 0 bases and 8 bases, there was a span of 13 bases. CDR3 length: 13 residues. The germline V gene has CDR1 SQVTM and CDR2 ANQGSEA.

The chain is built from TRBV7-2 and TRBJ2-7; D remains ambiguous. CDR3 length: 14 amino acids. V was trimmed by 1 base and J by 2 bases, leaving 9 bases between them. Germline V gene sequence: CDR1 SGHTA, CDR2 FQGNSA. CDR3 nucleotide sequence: TGTGCCAGCAGCTTAGATCCAGGAACCTACGAGCAGTACTTC. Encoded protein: CASSLDPGTYEQYF.

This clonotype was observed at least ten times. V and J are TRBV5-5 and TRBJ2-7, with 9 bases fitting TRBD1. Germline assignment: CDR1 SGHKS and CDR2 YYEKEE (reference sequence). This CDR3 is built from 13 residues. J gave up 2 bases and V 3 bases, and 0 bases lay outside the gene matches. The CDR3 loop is CASSWDRAYEQYF. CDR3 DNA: TGTGCCAGCAGCTGGGACAGGGCCTACGAGCAGTACTTC.

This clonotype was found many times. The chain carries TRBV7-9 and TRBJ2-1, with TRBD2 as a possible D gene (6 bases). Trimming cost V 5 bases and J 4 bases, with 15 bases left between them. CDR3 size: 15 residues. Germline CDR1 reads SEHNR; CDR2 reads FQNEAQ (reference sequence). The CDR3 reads CASSRTGTGYNEQFF. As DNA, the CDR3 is TGTGCCAGCAGCCGAACCGGGACTGGATACAATGAGCAGTTCTTC.

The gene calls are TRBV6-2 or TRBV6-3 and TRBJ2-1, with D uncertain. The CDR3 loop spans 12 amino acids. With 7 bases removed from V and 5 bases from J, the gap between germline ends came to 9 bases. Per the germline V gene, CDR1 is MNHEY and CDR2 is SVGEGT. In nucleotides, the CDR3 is TGTGCCAGCAAACAACTTCACAATGAGCAGTTCTTC. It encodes CASKQLHNEQFF.

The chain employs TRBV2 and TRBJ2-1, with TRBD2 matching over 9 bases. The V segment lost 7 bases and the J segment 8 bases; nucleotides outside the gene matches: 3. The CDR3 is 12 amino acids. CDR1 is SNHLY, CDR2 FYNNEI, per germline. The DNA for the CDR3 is TGTGCCAGCATGGGACTAGCCCATGAGCAGTTCTTC. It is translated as CASMGLAHEQFF. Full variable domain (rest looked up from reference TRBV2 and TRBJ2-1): EPEVTQTPSHQVTQMGQEVILRCVPISNHLYFYWYRQILGQKVEFLVSFYNNEISEKSEIFDDQFSVERPDGSNFTLKIRSTKLEDSAMYFCASMGLAHEQFFGPGTRLTVL.

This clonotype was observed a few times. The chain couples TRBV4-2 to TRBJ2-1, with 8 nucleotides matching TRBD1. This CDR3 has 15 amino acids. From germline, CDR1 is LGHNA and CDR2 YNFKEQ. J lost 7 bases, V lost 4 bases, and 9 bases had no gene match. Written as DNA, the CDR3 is TGTGCCAGCAGCCGCTGGCGACAGGGGAGTAATGAGCAGTTCTTC. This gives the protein CASSRWRQGSNEQFF.

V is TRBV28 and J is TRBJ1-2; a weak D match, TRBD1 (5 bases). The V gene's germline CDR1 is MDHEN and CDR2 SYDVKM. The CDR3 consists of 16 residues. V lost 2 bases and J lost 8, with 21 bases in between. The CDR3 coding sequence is TGTGCCAGCAGTTTAACTGGGGCCGCCTTGATATCGGGCTACACCTTC. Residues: CASSLTGAALISGYTF.

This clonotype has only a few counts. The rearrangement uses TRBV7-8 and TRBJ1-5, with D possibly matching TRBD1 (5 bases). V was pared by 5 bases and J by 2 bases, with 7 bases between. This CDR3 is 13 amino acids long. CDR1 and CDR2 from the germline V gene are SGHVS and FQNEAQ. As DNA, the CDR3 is TGTGCCAGCAGCCCCAGGGGCAATCAGCCCCAGCATTTT. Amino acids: CASSPRGNQPQHF.

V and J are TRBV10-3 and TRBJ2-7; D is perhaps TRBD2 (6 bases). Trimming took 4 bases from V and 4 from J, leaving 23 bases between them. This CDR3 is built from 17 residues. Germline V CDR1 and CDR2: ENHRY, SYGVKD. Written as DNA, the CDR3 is TGTGCCATCAGTGCGGGACTTGCGGGTTCTAGGGAGTACGAGCAGTACTTC. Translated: CAISAGLAGSREYEQYF.